The 18 T cell receptor beta chains below were found in one sample sequenced in a study of cytomegalovirus exposure and HLA in healthy donors. PCR employed 60 Vbeta and 13 Jbeta primers. This table comes from immunoSEQ multiplex PCR, and its TCRdb copy is limited to in-frame clones, with some not included. The sample includes about 130,000 clones, roughly 71% seen only once; the top ten take more than 6.5%. The sample consisted of PBMCs. These TCRs come from a man aged 25-45 years in good health and CMV-seronegative.

The CDR3 loop reads CASSLISDRSYEQYF. As DNA, the CDR3 is TGTGCCAGCAGCTTGATAAGCGACCGTTCCTACGAGCAGTACTTC. This sequence joins TRBV5-4 and TRBJ2-7; D not resolved. The germline V gene has CDR1 SGHNT and CDR2 YYREEE (reference sequence). This CDR3 is built from 15 residues. Between the trimmed V and J ends, which lost 1 base and 1 base, there was a span of 12 bases.

In the case of this clone: The sample holds other DNA sequences that translate to the same CDR3. The chain joins TRBV19 to TRBJ2-1; 11 positions agree with TRBD1. The CDR3 is made up of 15 amino acids. The V segment lost 8 bases and the J segment 0 bases; nucleotides outside the gene matches: 3. CDR1 and CDR2 from the germline V gene are LNHDA and SQIVND (reference sequence). CDR3 DNA: TGTGCCAGTCGGACAGGGGGCAGCTCCTACAATGAGCAGTTCTTC. It codes for CASRTGGSSYNEQFF.

The chain recombines TRBV9 with TRBJ2-7; TRBD2 might be the D (6 bases). This CDR3 region has 15 residues. Germline V gives CDR1 SGDLS, CDR2 YYNGEE. V gave up 3 bases and J gave up 0 bases, with 13 bases separating them. This CDR3 is CASSARGDFSYEQYF. In DNA, the CDR3 is TGTGCCAGCAGCGCCCGAGGGGACTTCTCCTACGAGCAGTACTTC.

The V and J genes are TRBV28 and TRBJ1-1, with a tentative D call TRBD1 (5 bases). CDR1 is MDHEN, CDR2 SYDVKM, per germline. V was clipped by 5 bases and J by 0 bases, with 19 bases between them. The CDR3 is 17 amino acids. CDR3 residues: CASSRRWDSNMNTEAFF. The CDR3 bases are TGTGCCAGCAGTCGCAGGTGGGACTCGAACATGAACACTGAAGCTTTCTTT.

This chain connects TRBV9 to TRBJ2-7, with D unresolved. This CDR3 comprises 13 residues. V lost 0 bases, J lost 3 bases, and 7 bases lay in between. Germline loops: CDR1 SGDLS, CDR2 YYNGEE. The CDR3 sequence: CASSVDSFYEQYF. The CDR3 region has the DNA TGTGCCAGCAGCGTAGATAGTTTCTACGAGCAGTACTTC.

The chain employs TRBV2 and TRBJ1-2; D gene unclear. CDR3 size: 14 residues. The V gene's germline CDR1 is SNHLY and CDR2 FYNNEI. Trimming cost V 0 bases and J 1 base, with 6 bases left between them. The CDR3 here is CASSEAVLNYGYTF. Written as DNA, the CDR3 is TGTGCCAGCAGTGAAGCTGTCCTTAACTATGGCTACACCTTC.

This chain connects TRBV4-1 to TRBJ1-4; D possibly corresponds to TRBD1 (6 bases). Germline-derived CDR1 and CDR2 are MGHRA and YSYEKL. Trimming stripped 1 base from V and 8 bases from J, with 17 bases between. CDR3 length: 16 residues. The CDR3 bases are TGCGCCAGCAGCCAAGGGTTTCGGGGGGCTATGGAAAAACTGTTTTTT. Translation gives CASSQGFRGAMEKLFF.

DNA of the CDR3: TGTGCCAGCAGCGTAAGCCCCGGGACACCCAATCTTAGCTCTGGAAACACCATATATTTT. This translates into CASSVSPGTPNLSSGNTIYF. This chain links TRBV9 with TRBJ1-3; tentatively, D is TRBD1 (6 bases). There are 20 residues in the CDR3. Germline V CDR1 and CDR2: SGDLS, YYNGEE. V dropped 1 base and J dropped 0 bases, with 23 bases sitting between them.

This chain connects TRBV9 to TRBJ2-3; TRBD1 aligns across 8 bases. The J segment lost 2 bases and the V segment lost 0 bases, leaving 5 bases of the junction unmatched. The CDR3 spans 16 residues. Germline V gives CDR1 SGDLS, CDR2 YYNGEE. CDR3 coding DNA: TGTGCCAGCAGCGTAGGACGGGACAGGTTCACAGATACGCAGTATTTT. This translates into CASSVGRDRFTDTQYF.

The chain combines TRBV2 with TRBJ2-3; possibly TRBD2 for D (5 bases). This CDR3 comprises 12 residues. CDR1 SNHLY and CDR2 FYNNEI come from the germline V gene. V lost 2 bases to trimming and J lost 5 bases, with 5 bases between them. The chain's CDR3 is CASSESGDTQYF. DNA for the CDR3: TGTGCCAGCAGTGAAAGCGGAGATACGCAGTATTTT.

This clone was seen just once. This chain links TRBV28 with TRBJ1-2; TRBD1 aligns across 12 bases. Trimming at V came to 8 bases and at J to 2 bases, leaving 3 bases not matched to a gene. CDR1 and CDR2 (germline): MDHEN, SYDVKM. The CDR3 totals 14 residues. The CDR3 reads CASQGQGANYGYTF. CDR3 nucleotides: TGTGCCAGCCAGGGACAGGGGGCGAACTATGGCTACACCTTC.

The chain employs TRBV5-1 and TRBJ2-7; 10 positions match TRBD2. Losses at the gene ends were 0 bases for V and 6 bases for J; bases not matched to a gene: 3. The V gene's germline CDR1 is SGHRS and CDR2 YFSETQ. The CDR3 has 14 residues. For the CDR3, the DNA is TGCGCCAGCAGCTTGGTGGCTAGCGGGAGCGAGCAGTACTTC. This codes for CASSLVASGSEQYF.

This clone was observed a handful of times. The chain is built from TRBV19 and TRBJ2-7; no firm D call. The CDR3 spans 13 residues. Per germline, CDR1 LNHDA and CDR2 SQIVND (reference sequence). Trimming left V 5 bases short and J 4 bases short, with 12 bases between. The CDR3 sequence is CASSLEGDYEQYF. CDR3 DNA: TGTGCCAGTAGTTTGGAAGGAGATTACGAGCAGTACTTC.

The gene calls are TRBV20-1 and TRBJ2-7, with 7 nucleotides matching TRBD2. Germline CDR1 and CDR2: DFQATT and SNEGSKA (reference sequence). Losses at the gene ends were 8 bases for V and 6 bases for J; bases not matched to a gene: 7. CDR3 length equals 11 residues. CDR3 sequence (DNA): TGCAGTCCACGACTAGCTGGCGAGCAGTACTTC. It is translated as CSPRLAGEQYF.

The J gene is TRBJ2-7, the V gene TRBV9; D perhaps matches TRBD2 (6 bases). V shed 4 bases and J shed 2 bases, with 16 bases lying between them. CDR3 length equals 15 residues. Germline lookup yields CDR1 SGDLS and CDR2 YYNGEE. CDR3 nucleotide sequence: TGTGCCAGCAGCCCCCGCGGGACTGAGACCTACGAGCAGTACTTC. It is translated as CASSPRGTETYEQYF.

The V and J genes are TRBV2 and TRBJ2-3; 7 nucleotides match TRBD2. Trimming removed 7 bases from V and 2 bases from J; junction bases left unmatched: 6. Germline V gene lookup returns CDR1 SNHLY and CDR2 FYNNEI. The CDR3 covers 14 residues. The CDR3 reads CASIRGGNTDTQYF. CDR3 nucleotide sequence: TGTGCCAGCATTCGGGGAGGGAACACAGATACGCAGTATTTT.

This chain connects TRBV19 to TRBJ2-1; D unclear. The CDR3 is 13 amino acids. V lost 1 base, J lost 4 bases, and 5 bases lay in between. Germline V gives CDR1 LNHDA, CDR2 SQIVND (reference sequence). CDR3 coding DNA: TGTGCCAGTAGTATAGGCAGTTACAATGAGCAGTTCTTC. Encoded protein: CASSIGSYNEQFF. The full variable domain, completed using reference TRBV19 and TRBJ2-1, is DGGITQSPKYLFRKEGQNVTLSCEQNLNHDAMYWYRQDPGQGLRLIYYSQIVNDFQKGDIAEGYSVSREKKESFPLTVTSAQKNPTAFYLCASSIGSYNEQFFGPGTRLTVL.

This clone was recorded a few times. V is TRBV10-3 and J is TRBJ1-1; D remains unclear. The germline V gene encodes CDR1 ENHRY and CDR2 SYGVKD. V lost 0 bases and J 7 bases, leaving 6 bases between the germline ends. The CDR3 contains 12 residues. CDR3 bases: TGTGCCATCAGTGAGTCTACAGTTGAAGCTTTCTTT. Its translation is CAISESTVEAFF.